The rows below give T cell receptor beta chains drawn from one sample of a study of blood T cell repertoires in COVID-19. Clones were sequenced by immunoSEQ multiplex PCR, and TCRdb holds only the in-frame ones, with some missing. The sample carries 300,000 to 400,000 clones, about 88% recorded once. What was sequenced was peripheral blood. Receptor source: a human donor in a cohort sampled during active COVID-19. The CDR3 runs from the conserved cysteine through the conserved F or W. The D gene is left open where the match is weak. Where a row states a size, it is once, few, many or the class of an expanded clone; other rows omit it.

D	V	size	J	length	CDR3	DNA
-	TRBV19	-	TRBJ1-1	13	CASTIGFNTEAFF	TGTGCCAGTACAATCGGGTTCAACACTGAAGCTTTCTTT
TRBD2	TRBV12-3/TRBV12-4	once	TRBJ2-3	13	CASVSGRVDTQYF	TGTGCCAGCGTTAGCGGGAGAGTTGATACGCAGTATTTT
-	TRBV29-1	-	TRBJ2-7	12	CRPGRSPYEQYF	TGCAGGCCAGGGAGGTCCCCCTACGAGCAGTACTTC
TRBD2	TRBV6-2/TRBV6-3	-	TRBJ2-7	14	CASSYAGGSYEQYF	TGTGCCAGCAGTTACGCGGGAGGTTCCTACGAGCAGTACTTC
-	TRBV9	-	TRBJ2-1	14	CASSVRAGGNEQFF	TGTGCCAGCAGCGTAAGGGCCGGGGGCAATGAGCAGTTCTTC
-	TRBV6-5	-	TRBJ1-5	13	CASIIESNQPQHF	TGTGCCAGCATTATAGAGAGCAATCAGCCCCAGCATTTT
-	TRBV9	-	TRBJ2-4	15	CASSVWVEIRDIQYF	TGTGCCAGCAGCGTATGGGTCGAAATCAGGGACATTCAGTACTTC
TRBD2	TRBV5-1	-	TRBJ2-7	13	CASSETSFHEQYF	TGCGCCAGCAGCGAGACTAGCTTCCACGAGCAGTACTTC
TRBD1	TRBV28	-	TRBJ2-5	17	CASSLDRMTGIQETQYF	TGTGCCAGCAGTCTAGACCGAATGACAGGGATCCAAGAGACCCAGTACTTC
TRBD1	TRBV7-6	-	TRBJ1-2	15	CASSLLGQGSYGYTF	TGTGCCAGCAGCTTATTGGGACAGGGTTCCTATGGCTACACCTTC
TRBD1	TRBV10-3	-	TRBJ2-7	13	CATQGQGAGEQYF	TGTGCCACCCAGGGACAGGGGGCGGGGGAGCAGTACTTC
-	TRBV28	-	TRBJ1-1	16	CASSLKTGREVAGAFF	TGTGCCAGCAGTTTAAAAACAGGGAGGGAGGTGGCCGGGGCTTTCTTT
-	TRBV5-4	-	TRBJ2-3	16	CASSFYGGDGTDTQYF	TGTGCCAGCAGCTTTTATGGCGGGGACGGCACAGATACGCAGTATTTT
TRBD2	TRBV5-4	-	TRBJ2-2	13	CASSKLATGELFF	TGTGCCAGCAGCAAACTAGCGACCGGGGAGCTGTTTTTT
-	TRBV3-1/TRBV3-2	-	TRBJ2-7	14	CASSHLPSSYEQYF	TGTGCCAGCAGCCACCTTCCGAGCTCCTACGAGCAGTACTTC
TRBD2	TRBV4-2	few	TRBJ2-7	16	CASSQSAGASPGEQYF	TGTGCCAGCAGCCAAAGCGCGGGAGCCTCCCCGGGCGAGCAGTACTTC
-	TRBV19	-	TRBJ2-7	16	CASSNGAADQGYEQYF	TGTGCCAGTAGTAATGGGGCGGCGGATCAGGGGTACGAGCAGTACTTC
-	TRBV30	-	TRBJ1-1	15	CAWSVGPGRGTEAFF	TGTGCCTGGAGTGTCGGACCAGGGCGTGGCACTGAAGCTTTCTTT
-	TRBV5-1	-	TRBJ2-5	15	CASSLGAGSQETQYF	TGCGCCAGCAGCTTGGGGGCCGGGAGCCAAGAGACCCAGTACTTC
TRBD1	TRBV3-1/TRBV3-2	-	TRBJ2-5	14	CASSQGQGLATQYF	TGTGCCAGCAGCCAGGGACAGGGCTTGGCGACCCAGTACTTC
TRBD1	TRBV5-1	-	TRBJ1-1	15	CASSLQTGTNTEAFF	TGCGCCAGCAGCTTACAGACAGGGACGAACACTGAAGCTTTCTTT
-	TRBV27	-	TRBJ2-2	14	CASSRTSNTGELFF	TGTGCCAGCAGTCGGACTTCGAACACCGGGGAGCTGTTTTTT
-	TRBV9	few	TRBJ1-4	14	CASSTGEGGEKLFF	TGTGCCAGCAGCACCGGGGAGGGTGGTGAAAAACTGTTTTTT
-	TRBV5-1	-	TRBJ2-1	16	CASSLGRESSYNEQFF	TGCGCCAGCAGCTTGGGGCGGGAATCCTCCTACAATGAGCAGTTCTTC
TRBD1	TRBV6-5	-	TRBJ1-4	16	CASSSPRDRAGEKLFF	TGTGCCAGCAGTTCCCCCCGAGACAGGGCTGGTGAAAAACTGTTTTTT
-	TRBV7-2	-	TRBJ1-4	14	CASSLSTTREKLFF	TGTGCCAGCAGCCTATCCACAACTAGGGAAAAACTGTTTTTT
TRBD2	TRBV19	-	TRBJ2-1	16	CASSIGGELGYNEQFF	TGTGCCAGTAGTATCGGGGGGGAACTGGGCTACAATGAGCAGTTCTTC
-	TRBV30	-	TRBJ2-5	11	CAWSGQETQYF	TGTGCCTGGAGCGGTCAAGAGACCCAGTACTTC
-	TRBV21-1	once	TRBJ2-2	20	CASSNLSSGRAKAGTGELFF	TGTGCCAGCAGCAACTTGTCTAGCGGGAGGGCCAAGGCTGGGACCGGGGAGCTGTTTTTT
-	TRBV30	-	TRBJ2-3	14	CAWTGGGGYDTQYF	TGTGCCTGGACTGGGGGGGGCGGGTATGATACGCAGTATTTT
TRBD1	TRBV9	-	TRBJ2-5	16	CASSVGTGPGWETQYF	TGTGCCAGCAGCGTAGGGACAGGGCCCGGATGGGAGACCCAGTACTTC
-	TRBV9	-	TRBJ2-3	16	CASSVSTGSSTDTQYF	TGTGCCAGCAGCGTATCAACAGGTTCGAGCACAGATACGCAGTATTTT
TRBD2	TRBV10-2	-	TRBJ2-3	15	CASSDGGGSTDTQYF	TGCGCCAGCAGTGACGGCGGGGGGAGCACAGATACGCAGTATTTT
-	TRBV28	-	TRBJ2-5	14	CASSLGRSWETQYF	TGTGCCAGCAGTTTAGGAAGGAGTTGGGAGACCCAGTACTTC
-	TRBV10-3	-	TRBJ1-3	13	CAISVLRGHTIYF	TGTGCCATCAGTGTCCTCAGGGGTCACACCATATATTTT
TRBD1	TRBV5-1	-	TRBJ2-2	16	CASSPRGQGGTGELFF	TGCGCCAGCAGCCCCCGTGGACAGGGTGGAACCGGGGAGCTGTTTTTT
-	TRBV9	-	TRBJ2-1	16	CAVGRSGGLIFNEQFF	TGTGCAGTTGGACGTTCCGGCGGGTTAATTTTCAATGAGCAGTTCTTC
TRBD2	TRBV5-1	-	TRBJ2-1	15	CASSLSLSGGNEQFF	TGCGCCAGCAGCCTTTCCCTCTCGGGGGGCAATGAGCAGTTCTTC
-	TRBV4-1	once	TRBJ2-7	14	CASSQDPGPYEQYF	TGCGCCAGCAGCCAAGATCCAGGTCCCTACGAGCAGTACTTC
TRBD2	TRBV6-5	-	TRBJ2-3	15	CASTGTSGTLDTQYF	TGTGCCAGCACAGGGACTAGCGGGACGTTAGATACGCAGTATTTT
-	TRBV5-6	-	TRBJ2-1	13	CASSLGGGREQFF	TGTGCCAGCAGCTTGGGGGGGGGCCGTGAGCAGTTCTTC
TRBD1	TRBV6-1	-	TRBJ1-5	16	CASSASGGTGNQPQHF	TGTGCCAGCAGTGCCTCAGGGGGCACAGGCAATCAGCCCCAGCATTTT
-	TRBV2	-	TRBJ1-6	18	CASRNRVLSPYHNSPLHF	TGTGCCAGCAGAAACAGGGTCCTATCGCCTTACCATAATTCACCCCTCCACTTT
TRBD1	TRBV15	-	TRBJ2-5	15	CATSVIGQDQETQYF	TGTGCCACCAGCGTGATCGGACAGGACCAAGAGACCCAGTACTTC
TRBD2	TRBV30	-	TRBJ2-2	16	CAWSPLAGANTGELFF	TGTGCCTGGAGTCCTCTAGCGGGGGCGAACACCGGGGAGCTGTTTTTT
TRBD1	TRBV5-1	-	TRBJ1-3	16	CASSFGTGESGNTIYF	TGCGCCAGCAGCTTCGGGACAGGGGAATCTGGAAACACCATATATTTT